This TCR beta chain was found in a study of blood T cells in healthy people across ages (dated by TCRdb to the mid-2010s). General notes on the study: Template switching captured roughly one uniquely barcoded TCR beta cDNA molecule per two T cells in model experiments. The study measured age-related changes in TCR beta repertoire diversity using deep sequencing normalized with unique cDNA molecular identifiers. Donors were grouped into four age groups: young (average roughly 15 years), middle-aged (39), aged (approximately 58) and long-lived (approximately 82). To avoid experimental bias, donors of different ages were randomly spread across the sequencing lanes. Two additional independent replicas of 1 million unique cDNA reads from the same blood draw were analyzed for two donors (one aged 18 to 30 and one aged 80 or older).

Summary of the overall study and its limitations: As age increased, observed TCR beta diversity per million T cells dropped in a roughly linear way, and a significant reduction was already evident by age 40. There was a strong correlation between observed TCR beta diversity and the percentage of naive T cells measured by flow cytometry. Compared with the aged group, more naive CD4+ T cells, fewer expanded clones and increased TCR diversity were shown by the long-lived group, suggesting age selection. Estimates of total diversity based on one million sequenced T cells were considered lower bounds and underestimates. Since profiling was done on bulk unsorted PBMCs, naive and antigen-experienced compartments could not be conclusively compared. Donor CMV infection status was unknown, potentially confounding age-related changes in expanded clonotypes.

To prepare the library, 5' RACE was applied. Sequencing relied on an Illumina HiSeq 2500. The second PCR ran for about 6 to 11 cycles and used a J-beta primer mix along with a sample-barcoded 5' primer. Each TCR beta cDNA molecule received a unique molecular identifier from a template-switch 5' adaptor carrying 12 random nucleotides. At least 2.5 million CDR3-containing paired-end reads were obtained from each sample. The Mint cDNA synthesis kit, primed by a TRBC-specific oligonucleotide, was used to synthesize first-strand cDNA from all RNA. After uracil-DNA glycosylase treatment, a first 18-cycle PCR used universal primers M1SS and BC2_uni_R on all cDNA. For the original study's pipeline: For normalization, 1 million high-quality reads, each with a distinct molecular identifier, were randomly selected from each sample. Reads sharing molecular identifiers were discarded rather than binned into consensus sequences. MiTCR, set to a Q25 quality threshold and the strictest error-elimination algorithm, was used for CDR3 identification, clonotype clustering and error correction. A nonparametric unseen species model using Euler transformation provided a lower-bound estimate of total TCR beta diversity. The raw public data were reprocessed by TCRdb itself: fastp quality trimming at Q25, MiXCR clonotype calling, in-frame beta chains only. Merged by CDR3 protein, the rows form single entries marked with the most common genes and DNA. Here the V and J calls rest on TCRdb's processing, not on the authors' analysis. This sample gives 700,000 to 950,000 distinct CDR3 sequences in total; approximately 43% of them show up just once. Approximately 22% of the sample is held by the ten biggest clonotypes.

The CDR3 starts with the cysteine, ends with the phenylalanine, and has 12 residues. The DNA shown is the 36-base CDR3, in frame from base 1. CDR1 and CDR2 (SQVTM, ANQGSEA) derive from the germline V gene. V is pared back by 7 bases and J by 0 bases, with 10 bases lying between the germline termini. This clonotype was recorded at least ten times. Its binding antigen is unknown. It has no much larger one-base neighbor in the sample; base qualities were not kept. The roughly 39 donors, aged 6 to 90 years, were systemically healthy Caucasian individuals from Russia. Approximately 9 milliliters of peripheral blood were collected from each donor into EDTA-treated Vacutainer tubes. Ficoll-Paque density-gradient centrifugation was used to isolate PBMCs, with at least 7 million per sample. Trizol reagent was used to extract total RNA from the PBMCs, yielding at least 5.5 micrograms per sample. Naive CD45RAhigh/CD27high T cell percentages were measured by flow cytometry on a PBMC aliquot from every donor.

Source material: blood. Recombination linked TRBV29-1 to TRBJ2-7, with the D gene not clear enough to name. This sequence originates from a woman aged 55-70 years in good health. The CDR3 in this case is CSAQESSYEQYF. The DNA sequence reads TGCAGCGCTCAGGAAAGCTCCTACGAGCAGTACTTC.